Below are 30 T cell receptor beta chains sequenced from a single sample in a study of OX40 agonist ivuxolimab in advanced cancers. Only in-frame clones appear in the TCRdb table, and some are missing; sequencing was by immunoSEQ multiplex PCR. Among around 37,000 clones listed, approximately 90% were seen once. Sample: CD4+ or CD8+ T cells sorted from blood, taken in a trial of the OX40 agonist ivuxolimab. These receptors were collected from an adult with an advanced solid tumor such as melanoma, head and neck, liver or kidney cancer.

This sequence joins TRBV15 and TRBJ2-1; D perhaps matches TRBD2 (6 bases). The CDR3 runs 17 residues. Trimming took 5 bases from V and 0 from J, leaving 17 bases between them. Germline CDR1 is LNHNV and CDR2 is YYDKDF (reference sequence). The CDR3 here is CATSGPIGGPSYNEQFF. CDR3 DNA sequence: TGTGCCACCAGCGGTCCTATCGGGGGACCCTCCTACAATGAGCAGTTCTTC.

The gene calls are TRBV7-9 and TRBJ2-7; 9 bases are a match to TRBD2. The CDR3 contains 15 residues. CDR1 is SEHNR and CDR2 is FQNEAQ in the germline V gene (reference sequence). The trim removed 1 base at V and 5 bases at J, leaving 6 bases unmatched. CDR3 sequence: CASSLVAGGSDEQYF. In nucleotides, the CDR3 is TGTGCCAGCAGCTTAGTGGCGGGAGGGTCGGACGAGCAGTACTTC.

The chain combines TRBV11-2 with TRBJ2-7; 7 bases map to TRBD2. The trim removed 1 base at V and 0 bases at J, leaving 9 bases unmatched. Germline-derived CDR1 and CDR2 are SGHAT and FQNNGV. The CDR3 loop spans 17 amino acids. The CDR3 sequence is CASSLAGRGRSSYEQYF. CDR3 DNA sequence: TGTGCCAGCAGCTTAGCGGGGAGGGGCCGGAGCTCCTACGAGCAGTACTTC. Together with reference TRBV11-2 and TRBJ2-7, the CDR3 gives the full variable domain: EAGVAQSPRYKIIEKRQSVAFWCNPISGHATLYWYQQILGQGPKLLIQFQNNGVVDDSQLPKDRFSAERLKGVDSTLKIQPAKLEDSAVYLCASSLAGRGRSSYEQYFGPGTRLTVT.

The V and J genes are TRBV19 and TRBJ2-1; 11 nucleotides align to TRBD2. V lost 6 bases to trimming and J lost 9 bases; unmatched junction nucleotides: 4. Per germline, CDR1 LNHDA and CDR2 SQIVND (reference sequence). This CDR3 region has 13 residues. The CDR3 reads CASRLAGAAEQFF. The DNA of the CDR3 is TGTGCCAGTAGACTAGCGGGAGCCGCTGAGCAGTTCTTC. The full variable domain, in which reference TRBV19 and TRBJ2-1 provide the parts outside the CDR3, is DGGITQSPKYLFRKEGQNVTLSCEQNLNHDAMYWYRQDPGQGLRLIYYSQIVNDFQKGDIAEGYSVSREKKESFPLTVTSAQKNPTAFYLCASRLAGAAEQFFGPGTRLTVL.

V is TRBV7-9 and J is TRBJ2-7, with TRBD2 matching over 8 bases. The V gene end was trimmed by 4 bases and the J gene end by 1 base; junction bases not matched to a gene: 9. The CDR3 totals 16 residues. Germline CDR1 is SEHNR and CDR2 is FQNEAQ (reference sequence). Written as DNA, the CDR3 is TGTGCCAGCAGCTGGAACCCGGGACTAGGGTCCTACGAGCAGTACTTC. Translating gives CASSWNPGLGSYEQYF.

V is TRBV4-2 and J is TRBJ2-7; D is tentatively TRBD1 or TRBD2 (5 bases each). This CDR3 is built from 13 residues. V was clipped by 8 bases and J by 6 bases, with 17 bases between them. CDR1 and CDR2 from the germline V gene are LGHNA and YNFKEQ. This CDR3 is CASRDEGLSEQYF. The CDR3 region has the DNA TGTGCCAGCCGGGATGAGGGGCTCAGCGAGCAGTACTTC.

The gene calls are TRBV13 and TRBJ2-5, with D perhaps TRBD2 (5 bases). Germline assignment: CDR1 PRHDT and CDR2 FYEKMQ (reference sequence). The V and J ends lost 7 bases and 5 bases respectively, with 14 bases between them. CDR3 length equals 13 residues. CDR3 protein: CASMPLGSETQYF. The DNA for the CDR3 is TGTGCCAGCATGCCGTTGGGGAGTGAGACCCAGTACTTC.

The CDR3 region has the DNA TGTGCCAGCAGCCCGGTCATCACCGGGGAGCTGTTTTTT. The encoded protein is CASSPVITGELFF. This chain uses TRBV7-3 with TRBJ2-2; D ambiguous. V was trimmed by 5 bases and J by 4 bases, leaving 8 bases between them. This CDR3 contains 13 residues. Germline assignment: CDR1 SGHTA and CDR2 FQGTGA.

The gene calls are TRBV28 and TRBJ1-2, with TRBD1 as a possible D gene (5 bases). Trimming shortened V by 10 bases and J by 6 bases, and 15 bases separated the two germline ends. This CDR3 is 12 amino acids long. Per the germline V gene, CDR1 is MDHEN and CDR2 is SYDVKM. CDR3 protein: CATHVREDGYTF. As DNA, the CDR3 is TGTGCCACCCATGTCAGGGAAGATGGCTACACCTTC.

The rearrangement uses TRBV25-1 and TRBJ1-1, with TRBD1 as a possible D gene (5 bases). The CDR3 totals 13 residues. V was cut by 6 bases and J by 5 bases, with 13 bases left in between. The germline CDR1 and CDR2 sequences are MGHDK and SYGVNS. The DNA for the CDR3 is TGTGCCAGCAGCGCCACCGGGGGGACTGAAGCTTTCTTT. Residues: CASSATGGTEAFF.

The rearrangement joins TRBV11-2 to TRBJ2-3, with D hard to call. Trimming shortened V by 1 base and J by 2 bases, and 13 bases separated the two germline ends. The V gene's germline CDR1 is SGHAT and CDR2 FQNNGV. The CDR3 has 16 residues. The CDR3 region is CASSLGMVHTTDTQYF. As DNA, the CDR3 is TGTGCCAGCAGCTTAGGCATGGTCCACACCACAGATACGCAGTATTTT.

V is TRBV7-9 and J is TRBJ2-5; no clear D. The CDR3 totals 13 residues. With 5 bases removed from V and 5 bases from J, the gap between germline ends came to 12 bases. CDR1 is SEHNR and CDR2 is FQNEAQ in the germline V gene (reference sequence). In nucleotides, the CDR3 is TGTGCCAGCAGCCCTCCAATTATGGAGACCCAGTACTTC. It translates to CASSPPIMETQYF.

The rearrangement links TRBV9 to TRBJ1-1, with D uncertain. The CDR3 covers 13 residues. Trimming took off 4 bases at V and 2 bases at J, with 9 bases between the two ends. Germline CDR1 SGDLS, CDR2 YYNGEE. CDR3 sequence: CASSSGGNTEAFF. CDR3 bases: TGTGCCAGCAGCTCGGGAGGCAACACTGAAGCTTTCTTT.

This chain uses TRBV6-6 with TRBJ2-5; 13 positions agree with TRBD2. Per germline, CDR1 MNHNY and CDR2 SVGAGI (reference sequence). Losses at the gene ends were 6 bases for V and 1 base for J; bases not matched to a gene: 2. The CDR3 contains 15 residues. The CDR3 region is CASRGTSGIQETQYF. The CDR3 nucleotides read TGTGCCAGCAGGGGGACTAGCGGGATCCAAGAGACCCAGTACTTC.

The V gene is TRBV19, the J gene TRBJ1-5; 8 nucleotides match TRBD1. The CDR3 is 15 amino acids. The V gene's germline CDR1 is LNHDA and CDR2 SQIVND (reference sequence). With V trimmed by 4 bases and J by 11 bases, 13 bases remained unmatched. CDR3 sequence reads: CASSTRTGWAVAQHF. The CDR3 nucleotides read TGTGCCAGTAGTACCCGGACAGGGTGGGCTGTGGCCCAGCATTTT.

The chain links TRBV7-2 to TRBJ1-3; D is perhaps TRBD1 (6 bases). The CDR3 runs 13 residues. Germline CDR1 reads SGHTA; CDR2 reads FQGNSA. The V end was cut by 5 bases, the J end by 9 bases, with 14 bases between. Here the CDR3 DNA reads TGTGCCAGCAGCGCAGGGACACTGAGCACCATATATTTT. It is translated as CASSAGTLSTIYF.

The chain has TRBV19 and TRBJ2-5; D is ambiguous. Per germline, CDR1 LNHDA and CDR2 SQIVND (reference sequence). V lost 1 base and J lost 2, with 11 bases in between. This CDR3 has 15 residues. This CDR3 is CASSIAGTPQETQYF. In DNA form, the CDR3 reads TGTGCCAGTAGTATAGCAGGAACTCCTCAAGAGACCCAGTACTTC. Full variable domain (remainder filled in from reference TRBV19 and TRBJ2-5): DGGITQSPKYLFRKEGQNVTLSCEQNLNHDAMYWYRQDPGQGLRLIYYSQIVNDFQKGDIAEGYSVSREKKESFPLTVTSAQKNPTAFYLCASSIAGTPQETQYFGPGTRLLVL.

The CDR3 protein is CASSFRVGLAGGNYNEQFF. In DNA, the CDR3 is TGTGCCAGCAGTTTCCGTGTGGGACTAGCGGGAGGAAACTACAATGAGCAGTTCTTC. V gene TRBV28 combines with J gene TRBJ2-1, with 15 bases matching TRBD2. CDR3 length: 19 amino acids. The V gene's germline CDR1 is MDHEN and CDR2 SYDVKM. The J segment lost 3 bases and the V segment lost 3 bases, leaving 9 bases of the junction unmatched.

The V gene is TRBV9, the J gene TRBJ2-7; 8 bases fit TRBD2. The CDR3 sequence is 15 residues long. J lost 6 bases, V lost 4 bases, and 12 bases had no gene match. Germline CDR1 is SGDLS and CDR2 is YYNGEE. This chain's CDR3 is CASSPGSGISGEQYF. The CDR3 DNA sequence: TGTGCCAGCAGCCCCGGTAGCGGGATTTCCGGCGAGCAGTACTTC.

V gene TRBV7-3 combines with J gene TRBJ1-1; D may be TRBD1 (6 bases). This CDR3 region has 14 residues. The V and J ends lost 4 bases and 4 bases respectively, with 13 bases between them. Germline V gene sequence: CDR1 SGHTA, CDR2 FQGTGA. CDR3 sequence (DNA): TGTGCCAGCAGCTCTGGGGGGCCCCTCACTGAAGCTTTCTTT. Protein: CASSSGGPLTEAFF.

The sample holds one count of this clone. The chain links TRBV6-1 to TRBJ2-7; TRBD1 is a possible D gene (5 bases). This CDR3 is 15 amino acids long. The V and J ends lost 4 bases and 0 bases respectively, with 13 bases between them. Per germline, CDR1 MNHNS and CDR2 SASEGT. The CDR3: CASSAEYDSSYEQYF. The CDR3, as DNA: TGTGCCAGCAGTGCCGAGTACGACAGCTCCTACGAGCAGTACTTC.

The gene calls are TRBV7-9 and TRBJ2-1; 9 bases match TRBD1. The CDR3 covers 12 residues. The V gene end was trimmed by 3 bases and the J gene end by 9 bases; junction bases not matched to a gene: 0. Germline V CDR1 and CDR2: SEHNR, FQNEAQ (reference sequence). The CDR3 region is CASSLTGGEQFF. As DNA, the CDR3 is TGTGCCAGCAGCTTGACAGGGGGTGAGCAGTTCTTC.

This chain links TRBV4-3 with TRBJ2-7, with TRBD1 matching 7 bases. Germline V gene sequence: CDR1 LGHNA, CDR2 YSLEER. V was clipped by 4 bases and J by 2 bases; unmatched bases: 8. The CDR3 contains 15 residues. In nucleotides, the CDR3 is TGCGCCAGCAGCCCGCGGACAGGATTGACCTACGAGCAGTACTTC. It encodes CASSPRTGLTYEQYF.

J is TRBJ2-5 and V is TRBV2; 12 positions agree with TRBD2. Germline CDR1 is SNHLY and CDR2 is FYNNEI. The CDR3 sequence is 16 residues long. V lost 0 bases and J lost 3; bases outside the gene matches: 2. The CDR3 bases are TGTGCCAGCAGTGAAGCGGCTAGCGGGAGGGAAGAGACCCAGTACTTC. Protein product: CASSEAASGREETQYF.

V and J are TRBV29-1 and TRBJ2-2, with D possibly matching TRBD2 (5 bases). Looked up from germline, CDR1 is SQVTM and CDR2 is ANQGSEA. The CDR3 runs 12 residues. V was cut by 2 bases and J by 6 bases, with 7 bases left in between. The CDR3, as DNA: TGCAGCGTTGAATCGGGGTCCGGGGAGCTGTTTTTT. Protein sequence: CSVESGSGELFF.

This clone was seen once. The rearrangement links TRBV5-1 to TRBJ2-4; D is ambiguous. The CDR3 contains 15 residues. V shed 9 bases and J shed 0 bases, with 16 bases lying between them. Germline CDR1 reads SGHRS; CDR2 reads YFSETQ. In DNA, the CDR3 is TGCGCCATTCCCGAGACGGTGCTAGCCAAAAACATTCAGTACTTC. Its protein is CAIPETVLAKNIQYF.

The CDR3 nucleotides read TGTGCCAGCCGGCAAGCGACAGGGGCTAACTATGGCTACACCTTC. Amino acid sequence: CASRQATGANYGYTF. The V gene is TRBV21-1, the J gene TRBJ1-2; whether TRBD1, the table's D call, matches the DNA was not checked. TRBV21-1 is given as a pseudogene. The CDR3 loop spans 15 amino acids.

V gene TRBV27 combines with J gene TRBJ2-2; 7 bases are shared with TRBD1. The ends lost 4 bases at V and 0 bases at J; junction bases unmatched: 8. The CDR3 has 17 residues. From germline, CDR1 is MNHEY and CDR2 SMNVEV (reference sequence). The CDR3 DNA is TGTGCCAGCAGTTCCCCGGGACAGTTCGCGAACACCGGGGAGCTGTTTTTT. Protein sequence: CASSSPGQFANTGELFF.

The chain links TRBV30 to TRBJ2-7; 7 nucleotides agree with TRBD2. Unmatched junction bases numbered 8, after V lost 2 bases and J lost 1 base. The V gene's germline CDR1 is GTSNPN and CDR2 SVGIG (reference sequence). The CDR3 loop spans 15 amino acids. CDR3 residues: CAWSPSAGRSYEQYF. The CDR3 bases are TGTGCCTGGAGTCCTTCAGCGGGAAGGTCCTACGAGCAGTACTTC. The full variable domain, in which reference TRBV30 and TRBJ2-7 provide the parts outside the CDR3, is SQTIHQWPATLVQPVGSPLSLECTVEGTSNPNLYWYRQAAGRGLQLLFYSVGIGQISSEVPQNLSASRPQDRQFILSSKKLLLSDSGFYLCAWSPSAGRSYEQYFGPGTRLTVT.

The chain joins TRBV27 to TRBJ2-7; perhaps TRBD1 as D (5 bases). In germline, CDR1 is MNHEY, CDR2 SMNVEV (reference sequence). The CDR3 runs to 14 residues. V lost 1 base and J 4 bases, leaving 11 bases between the germline ends. Here the CDR3 reads CASSLFRAGYEQYF. CDR3 sequence (DNA): TGTGCCAGCAGTTTATTCAGGGCTGGGTACGAGCAGTACTTC.